This passage covers 20 T cell receptor beta chains from one sample sequenced in a study of glioma-infiltrating T cells. Using RNA template, CDR3s of TCR alpha and beta were amplified with iRepertoire arm-PCR. Using its own MiXCR run on the multiplex PCR reads, TCRdb lists one record per CDR3 protein. The data hold 150,000 to 200,000 distinct CDR3 sequences, with over 25% observed a single time. Sequencing was done on a sample of glioma tissue, nonneoplastic brain tissue, or PBMCs (not recorded which). These receptors all come from a human donor with low-grade glioma or glioblastoma, undergoing nonglioma brain surgery, or in good health (not recorded which).

The V gene is TRBV7-9, the J gene TRBJ2-7; no clear D. V lost 8 bases to trimming and J lost 0 bases, with 14 bases between them. This CDR3 is 14 amino acids long. The germline V gene encodes CDR1 SEHNR and CDR2 FQNEAQ (reference sequence). In DNA, the CDR3 is TGTGCCAGCCCGCCGGCTAACGTCTCCTACGAGCAGTACTTC. Amino acid sequence: CASPPANVSYEQYF. Together with reference TRBV7-9 and TRBJ2-7, the CDR3 gives the full variable domain: DTGVSQNPRHKITKRGQNVTFRCDPISEHNRLYWYRQTLGQGPEFLTYFQNEAQLEKSRLLSDRFSAERPKGSFSTLEIQRTEQGDSAMYLCASPPANVSYEQYFGPGTRLTVT.

Many counts were recorded for this clonotype. The V gene is TRBV7-2, the J gene TRBJ2-2; D unresolved. The germline gives CDR1 SGHTA, CDR2 FQGNSA. This CDR3 is built from 13 residues. V lost 8 bases, J lost 2 bases, and 9 bases lay in between. For the CDR3, the DNA is TGTGCCAGCTGGAAGCCCAACACCGGGGAGCTGTTTTTT. Translation gives CASWKPNTGELFF.

This clonotype was picked up many times. The chain has TRBV3-1 and TRBJ2-1; 9 nucleotides align to TRBD2. J was trimmed by 0 bases and V by 10 bases; bases with no gene match: 10. Germline V CDR1 and CDR2: LGHDT, YNNKEL (reference sequence). This CDR3 is built from 16 residues. The CDR3 nucleotides are TGTGCCACCTCTACGACTAGCGGATACTCCTACAATGAGCAGTTCTTC. This encodes CATSTTSGYSYNEQFF.

In this sample, this clonotype turned up a few times. The J gene is TRBJ1-1, the V gene TRBV29-1; D may be TRBD1 (6 bases). The germline V gene has CDR1 SQVTM and CDR2 ANQGSEA. Trimming pared 7 bases from V and 4 bases from J, leaving 16 bases between. This CDR3 contains 13 residues. The CDR3 loop is CSALDSLGTEAFF. The CDR3 DNA reads TGCAGCGCCCTGGACAGTCTTGGCACTGAAGCTTTCTTT.

This clonotype has at least ten counts. V usage is TRBV3-1 and J usage is TRBJ2-1; TRBD2 aligns across 10 bases. The CDR3 totals 16 residues. Germline V gene data show CDR1 as LGHDT and CDR2 as YNNKEL (reference sequence). J gave up 4 bases and V 2 bases, and 5 bases lay outside the gene matches. The CDR3 region is CASSQPGLAVYNEQFF. Written as DNA, the CDR3 is TGTGCCAGCAGCCAACCAGGACTAGCGGTATACAATGAGCAGTTCTTC.

CDR3 DNA sequence: TGTGCCAGCAGCTTAGGGGCAGGCATCGTCGCTGAAGCTTTCTTT. The encoded protein is CASSLGAGIVAEAFF. V gene TRBV7-6 combines with J gene TRBJ1-1; D remains ambiguous. This CDR3 contains 15 residues. In germline, CDR1 is SGHVS, CDR2 FNYEAQ. Trimming removed 1 base at V and 6 bases at J, with 15 bases between.

This clonotype was seen repeatedly, ten times or more. The chain combines TRBV3-1 with TRBJ2-5; D gene uncertain. CDR1 is LGHDT and CDR2 is YNNKEL in the germline V gene (reference sequence). V was cut by 0 bases and J by 7 bases, with 6 bases left in between. The CDR3 contains 12 residues. The CDR3 spells CASSQDHGTQYF. The DNA of the CDR3 is TGTGCCAGCAGCCAAGACCACGGGACCCAGTACTTC.

The CDR3 nucleotides read TGTGCCAGCATCGGACTAGCTTACGAGCAGTACTTC. Translating it yields CASIGLAYEQYF. This chain links TRBV2 with TRBJ2-7, with 8 bases that match TRBD2. This CDR3 has 12 residues. Germline CDR1 and CDR2: SNHLY and FYNNEI. V shed 7 bases, J shed 4 bases, and the junction held 3 bases outside the gene matches.

In regard to this clonotype: A much larger clone differs by one base, so this may be a read error. The chain combines TRBV7-2 with TRBJ2-7; the D is unclear. Looked up from germline, CDR1 is SGHTA and CDR2 is FQGNSA. V lost 1 base to trimming and J lost 3 bases, with 16 bases between them. The CDR3 runs 16 residues. The CDR3 reads CASSLVGRLRNYEQYF. The DNA for the CDR3 is TGTGCCAGCAGCTTAGTCGGACGGCTCAGGAACTACGAGCAGTACTTC.

Concerning this clonotype: Compared with germline, one end of the junction differs, possibly owing to a read error. This chain joins TRBV5-1 and TRBJ1-1; D is undetermined. There are 16 residues in the CDR3. Per the germline V gene, CDR1 is SGHRS and CDR2 is YFSETQ. This CDR3 is CASSLEGLGRNTEASF. The CDR3 nucleotides read TGCGCCAGCAGCTTGGAAGGGCTAGGGCGGAACACTGAAGCTTCCTTT.

As concerns this clonotype: It may be a read error: a sequence one base away is much more abundant. The V gene is TRBV25-1, the J gene TRBJ2-5, with a weak D call TRBD2 (7 bases). Trimming took 9 bases from V and 3 from J, leaving 14 bases between them. CDR1 is MGHDK, CDR2 SYGVNS, per germline. CDR3 length: 13 residues. The CDR3 nucleotides are TGTGCCAGAGGGGGAGCGGGAAAAGAGACCCAGTACTTC. As protein: CARGGAGKETQYF.

Turning to this clonotype: This may be a read error: a much more frequent sequence differs by one nucleotide. The rearrangement joins TRBV25-1 to TRBJ2-1; D might be TRBD1 (6 bases). V was trimmed by 8 bases and J by 3 bases, leaving 14 bases between them. This CDR3 contains 14 residues. Germline CDR1 is MGHDK and CDR2 is SYGVNS. The CDR3 loop is CASARQVGYNEQFF. The CDR3 nucleotides are TGTGCCAGCGCCCGACAGGTGGGCTACAATGAGCAGTTCTTC.

This clonotype was observed many times. The V call is TRBV5-1, the J call TRBJ1-1; D not resolved. The CDR3 has 14 amino acids. Germline CDR1 and CDR2: SGHRS and YFSETQ. Trimming cost V 0 bases and J 3 bases, with 9 bases left between them. This CDR3 is CASSLDGVDTEAFF. The CDR3 region has the DNA TGCGCCAGCAGCTTGGACGGAGTCGACACTGAAGCTTTCTTT.

In this sample, this clonotype turned up a few times. The chain links TRBV7-3 to TRBJ2-1; D possibly corresponds to TRBD2 (6 bases). Germline V gives CDR1 SGHTA, CDR2 FQGTGA. There are 15 residues in the CDR3. The V end lost 5 bases, the J end lost 4 bases, and 15 bases lay between the germline ends. The CDR3: CASSRGTSQYNEQFF. The CDR3 DNA follows: TGTGCCAGCAGCCGCGGGACTTCACAATACAATGAGCAGTTCTTC. The entire variable domain, with the rest obtained from reference TRBV7-3 and TRBJ2-1, is as follows: GAGVSQTPSNKVTEKGKYVELRCDPISGHTALYWYRQSLGQGPEFLIYFQGTGAADDSGLPNDRFFAVRPEGSVSTLKIQRTERGDSAVYLCASSRGTSQYNEQFFGPGTRLTVL.

The chain joins TRBV29-1 to TRBJ2-1, with D tentatively TRBD2 (6 bases). CDR3 length equals 14 residues. V was clipped by 8 bases and J by 6 bases, with 20 bases between them. Germline CDR1 reads SQVTM; CDR2 reads ANQGSEA. In DNA, the CDR3 is TGCAGCTTTGCTCTCGGGACCGGGGGCAATGAGCAGTTCTTC. It translates to CSFALGTGGNEQFF.

The table lists this clonotype with many counts. The rearrangement joins TRBV6-2 or TRBV6-3 to TRBJ2-7, with D possibly being TRBD2 (6 bases). The germline CDR1 and CDR2 sequences are MNHEY and SVGEGT. CDR3 size: 17 residues. Deletions cut 2 bases from V and 0 bases from J, with 17 bases between. The CDR3 DNA follows: TGTGCCAGCAGTTACCTCGTGGACGGGACTCTCTCCTACGAGCAGTACTTC. Encoded protein: CASSYLVDGTLSYEQYF.

Ten or more counts support this clonotype. The chain links TRBV4-2 to TRBJ2-5; D might be TRBD1 (5 bases). V shed 0 bases and J shed 5 bases, with 10 bases lying between them. This CDR3 contains 14 residues. CDR1 and CDR2 (germline): LGHNA, YNFKEQ. This CDR3 is CASSQDRKGETQYF. In DNA form, the CDR3 reads TGTGCCAGCAGCCAAGATCGGAAGGGGGAGACCCAGTACTTC.

The chain has TRBV5-6 and TRBJ1-2; no reliable D call. Per germline, CDR1 SGHDT and CDR2 YYEEEE. This CDR3 comprises 14 residues. Trimming shortened V by 4 bases and J by 6 bases, and 16 bases separated the two germline ends. The CDR3: CASSGRQFENGYTF. The CDR3 coding sequence is TGTGCCAGCAGCGGCAGACAATTTGAGAATGGCTACACCTTC.

The chain couples TRBV29-1 to TRBJ2-5, with TRBD1 matching over 8 bases. This CDR3 has 15 residues. The germline CDR1 and CDR2 sequences are SQVTM and ANQGSEA. With V trimmed by 4 bases and J by 6 bases, 13 bases remained unmatched. CDR3 amino acids: CSVARQGWFGKTQYF. The CDR3, as DNA: TGCAGCGTTGCGAGACAGGGGTGGTTCGGAAAGACCCAGTACTTC.

This clonotype was found a few times. The chain has TRBV7-9 and TRBJ2-5, with TRBD2 identical over 7 bases. Germline-derived CDR1 and CDR2 are SEHNR and FQNEAQ (reference sequence). Trimming at V came to 3 bases and at J to 4 bases, leaving 2 bases not matched to a gene. CDR3 length: 13 residues. This CDR3 reads CASSLGRGETQYF. DNA of the CDR3: TGTGCCAGCAGCTTGGGGAGGGGAGAGACCCAGTACTTC.